These T cell receptor beta chains were read from a single sample in a study of naive and memory T cell subsets. TCRdb reanalysed the UMI-ligation and nested PCR reads using MiXCR and keeps one entry per CDR3 protein. The data contain around 29,000 distinct CDR3 sequences, around 20% of them singletons. The sequencing sample was made of effector memory CD4+ T cells from blood. The receptors originated from a human donor in good health. Each CDR3 is given with its conserved first and last residue. The order of the fields is V gene, J gene, D gene, clone size, CDR3 DNA, CDR3 protein. The D gene is left open where the match is weak. Not all rows give a size; the values are once, few, many and, for expanded clones, a class.

>TRBV7-2|TRBJ2-5|TRBD2|many
TGTGCCAGCAGCGCAGAGAGCGGGAGGTCTGGTCAGACCCAGTACTTC
CASSAESGRSGQTQYF
>TRBV20-1|TRBJ1-4|.|.
TGCAGTGCTAGAGTCCCAGCCGGGGAAAAACTGTTTTTT
CSARVPAGEKLFF
>TRBV28|TRBJ1-2|TRBD1|.
TGTGCCAGTAGGACAGGGGCATTAGGTGGCTACACCTTC
CASRTGALGGYTF
>TRBV2|TRBJ2-7|TRBD2|many
TGTGCCAGCAGTTATTCGGGACTAGCGGGAGTTTACTACGAGCAGTACTTC
CASSYSGLAGVYYEQYF
>TRBV6-1|TRBJ1-5|TRBD1|few
TGTGCCAGCACCCTGACAGGGGTCCGGGATCAGCCCCAGCATTTT
CASTLTGVRDQPQHF
>TRBV2|TRBJ2-7|TRBD1|.
TGTGCCAGCAGCGGACCTGGATTCCGACAGGCTGGGACAGTTGCTTTCTACGAGCAGTACTTC
CASSGPGFRQAGTVAFYEQYF
>TRBV6-1|TRBJ1-4|.|few
TGTGCCAGTATACAGGACTTCCATGAAAAACTGTTTTTT
CASIQDFHEKLFF
>TRBV3-1|TRBJ2-7|TRBD2|few
TGTGCCAGCAGCCCACAAGCGGGAGTGTACGAGCAGTACTTC
CASSPQAGVYEQYF
>TRBV7-9|TRBJ2-1|.|.
TGTGCCAGCAGCTCCACCGCGGTTGAGCAGTTCTTC
CASSSTAVEQFF
>TRBV19|TRBJ1-2|.|few
TGTGCCAGTAGTAGGGACGGAACTAACTATGGCTACACCTTC
CASSRDGTNYGYTF
>TRBV6-1|TRBJ1-6|TRBD1|many
TGTGCCAGCAGTGAAGTGACAGGGAGTAATTCACCCCTCCACTTT
CASSEVTGSNSPLHF
>TRBV29-1|TRBJ2-7|.|many
TGCAGCGTTGTTCAGGGGAACCCCTACGAGCAGTACTTC
CSVVQGNPYEQYF
>TRBV20-1|TRBJ1-5|.|.
TGCAGTGCTCGAGGGGAGGGATTGGGGAGCCAGCCCCAGCATTTT
CSARGEGLGSQPQHF
>TRBV28|TRBJ1-5|.|few
TGTGCCAGCATAAAGAGGACAGAGTATCAGCCCCAGCATTTT
CASIKRTEYQPQHF
>TRBV28|TRBJ1-4|.|.
TGTGCCAGCAGTTTAGCGCGGGAGGGGGGAAAACTGTTTTTT
CASSLAREGGKLFF
>TRBV18|TRBJ1-4|TRBD1|few
TGTGCCAGCACACAGGACAGGGGCAGTAATGAAAAACTGTTTTTT
CASTQDRGSNEKLFF
>TRBV28|TRBJ2-5|TRBD2|few
TGTGCCAGCAGTAACGCCGGGACTAGCGGGAGGACCCAGTACTTC
CASSNAGTSGRTQYF
>TRBV28|TRBJ2-3|.|many
TGTGCCAGCTTCGCGGGCTCCACAGATACGCAGTATTTT
CASFAGSTDTQYF
>TRBV7-2|TRBJ2-5|.|.
TGTGCCAGCAGGCGGACGGGTGGGGAGACCCAGTACTTC
CASRRTGGETQYF